The source of this TCR beta chain is a study of T cells in Graves' hyperthyroidism and ophthalmopathy (dated 2019 in TCRdb). Study-wide context: A discovery cohort of around 98 patients, 43 with Graves' ophthalmopathy and about 60 with stable Graves' hyperthyroidism, was used to find distinguishing TCR V-J signatures. Prospective prediction of ophthalmopathy was tested in an independent validation cohort consisting of 18 hyperthyroidism patients and around 17 patients who later progressed to ophthalmopathy. The 100 discovery patients were randomly split 7:3 into training and test sets. Thyroid tissue and blood T-cell repertoires from six Graves' hyperthyroidism patients were also compared in the study. Once sampling was done, hyperthyroidism patients were given methimazole at a starting dose of 30 mg daily, whereas ophthalmopathy patients were given high-dose intravenous methylprednisolone. TCR Vbeta CDR3 sequencing of 120 to 150 peripheral blood samples (43 ophthalmopathy, 75 hyperthyroidism and approximately 17 progressor patients) is reported in the paper.

This clonotype has just a few counts. No antigen is known for it. Base qualities are not provided; no much larger clone lies one nucleotide away. TCR beta CDR3 regions were amplified from RNA transcripts. For the first round of RT-PCR on the TCR CDR3, the HTBI primer set was used together with the Qiagen OneStep RT-PCR kit. The libraries were constructed in a second round of multiplex PCR and then size-selected and purified. Libraries were sequenced paired-end with 100 bp reads on an Illumina HiSeq2000. The study's own analysis went as follows. SOAPnuke was used to process the raw data, removing reads that contained adapters or uncalled bases, had a mean Phred below 15, or lacked an exact match to the constant primer or identifier. COPE v1.2.5 was used to merge the high-quality paired reads, and each unique nucleotide sequence was defined as a clonotype. MiTCR v1.1 was used to align the clonotypes against IMGT TRBV, TRBD and TRBJ reference segments. Analysis was restricted to V-J combinations with a frequency above 0.0001, which covered just over 98% of repertoires. The TCS score was defined as the ratio of F50 (clonal expansion) to E x V (chaos), calculated using BLOSUM62-based TCRdist between CDR3 peptides within each V-J. Welch's t-statistics and random forest reduced several hundred V-J features to roughly 13, which were used in a naive Bayes classifier (R e1071). Thyroid-blood repertoire similarity was quantified with the Morisita-Horn index. Using fastp at Q25 and MiXCR, TCRdb reprocessed the public reads and kept productive beta chains. Merged by CDR3 protein, the rows form single entries marked with the most common genes and DNA. The V and J calls, along with clone size, are taken from TCRdb and not from the paper's own processing. The sample records about 570,000 distinct CDR3 sequences, around 45% of which are singletons. The ten largest clonotypes hold around 20% of the sample.

Patients with uncontrolled infections, other autoimmune diseases, pregnancy or lactation were excluded. Diagnoses were established on the basis of clinical symptoms, serum thyroxine and TRAb, thyroid ultrasound, and orbital computed tomography. Trizol reagent was used to extract total RNA, and RNA quality was then checked on an Agilent 2100 Bioanalyzer. What the study reported, not specific to this receptor: In validation, progression to ophthalmopathy was predicted by the model with 55% to 71% sensitivity and nearly 75% specificity, a median of around 6.5 months before onset. Blood samples also contained most of the expanded thyroid clonotypes (frequency above 0.001), which suggests that blood repertoires may reflect thyroid immune responses. No statistical method was used to fix the sample size in advance, and group allocation was not hidden from the investigators. A model built on a 13 V-J signature distinguished ophthalmopathy from stable hyperthyroidism, reaching about 88% sensitivity and 81.08% specificity in cross-validation and 80%/75% in testing.

The germline V gene (reference sequence) specifies DFQATT as CDR1 and SNEGSKA as CDR2. Inclusive of the bounding cysteine and phenylalanine, the CDR3 is 16 residues long. CDR3 DNA is the only sequence kept; it has 48 bases, read in frame from the first base. The junction carries 26 bases between V and J, which are trimmed by 3 bases and 11 bases respectively. Sequencing was done on a sample of peripheral blood or thyroid tissue (not recorded which). Recombination joined TRBV20-1 with TRBJ1-5, with a tentative D gene TRBD1 over 5 matching bases. The clonotype comes from an adult woman with Graves' disease, either hyperthyroidism or ophthalmopathy (not recorded which). The CDR3 corresponds to CSASLLGAGTQETQHF. The DNA is as follows: TGCAGTGCTAGTCTTTTGGGAGCGGGGACCCAAGAGACCCAGCATTTT.